This entry lists 17 T cell receptor beta chains sequenced from one sample in a study of human T cells and chemical hapten exposure. Noted time point: patch test 1, 2 weeks after DPC sensitization. Treatment: therapeutic diphenylcyclopropenone sensitization with weekly scalp DPC. MiXCR, applied by TCRdb to the RACE reads, yields one record per CDR3 protein. The data hold roughly 180,000 distinct CDR3 sequences, with about a fifth observed a single time. The sequenced sample was whole blood, obtained in connection with sensitization to the hapten diphenylcyclopropenone (DPC). The receptors stem from a woman between 50 and 59 years old with alopecia areata. Some clones in this sample may be carry-over from other donors' samples.

This clonotype was counted between two and nine times. This chain uses TRBV7-9 with TRBJ1-1; 11 positions agree with TRBD1. CDR1 is SEHNR, CDR2 FQNEAQ, per germline (reference sequence). The CDR3 runs 15 residues. With V trimmed by 4 bases and J by 6 bases, 7 bases remained unmatched. CDR3 nucleotide sequence: TGTGCCAGCAGCTATCCCGGACAGGGGGCCTCTGAAGCTTTCTTT. This encodes CASSYPGQGASEAFF.

This clonotype was counted between two and nine times. The chain combines TRBV2 with TRBJ2-5, with D maybe TRBD1 (7 bases). CDR1 SNHLY and CDR2 FYNNEI come from the germline V gene. V dropped 6 bases and J dropped 5 bases, with 19 bases sitting between them. This CDR3 has 15 residues. The CDR3 protein is CASSGRGRGAETQYF. Written as DNA, the CDR3 is TGTGCCAGCAGCGGTAGGGGGCGCGGGGCGGAGACCCAGTACTTC.

The CDR3 DNA is TGTGCCAGCCGGGACAGGGGGTTGCGCATTTATGGCTACACCTTC. Translating gives CASRDRGLRIYGYTF. The chain links TRBV7-2 to TRBJ1-2; 11 bases line up with TRBD1. After removal of 8 bases from V and 5 bases from J, the junction contained 10 bases not matched to a gene. CDR3 length equals 15 residues. CDR1 is SGHTA, CDR2 FQGNSA, per germline.

This clonotype was detected a few times. The genes are TRBV9 and TRBJ2-2; tentatively, D is TRBD2 (5 bases). Trimming took 4 bases from V and 0 from J, leaving 10 bases between them. The CDR3 runs 15 residues. Germline assignment: CDR1 SGDLS and CDR2 YYNGEE. CDR3 loop: CASSSSGTNTGELFF. For the CDR3, the DNA is TGTGCCAGCAGCAGTTCCGGGACGAACACCGGGGAGCTGTTTTTT.

In this sample, this clonotype turned up many times. The V call is TRBV10-3, the J call TRBJ2-2; 7 bases are a match to TRBD1. This CDR3 has 14 amino acids. Germline lookup yields CDR1 ENHRY and CDR2 SYGVKD. V dropped 4 bases and J dropped 2; count of bases not matched to a gene: 1. The CDR3 is CAISGTGNTGELFF. CDR3 in DNA: TGTGCCATCAGTGGGACAGGAAACACCGGGGAGCTGTTTTTT.

This clonotype turned up a few times. This chain joins TRBV14 and TRBJ1-2; D unclear. Germline V lookup: CDR1 SGHDN, CDR2 FVKESK. The CDR3 has 14 amino acids. The V gene lost 4 bases and the J gene lost 2 bases, with 11 bases spanning the gap. The DNA of the CDR3 is TGTGCCAGCAGCCGGGGTCCAGCGAACTATGGCTACACCTTC. Its translation: CASSRGPANYGYTF.

This clonotype was seen only a few times. The chain recombines TRBV10-3 with TRBJ1-2; the D is unclear. Germline V CDR1 and CDR2: ENHRY, SYGVKD. The CDR3 spans 13 residues. V lost 7 bases to trimming and J lost 4 bases, with 13 bases between them. CDR3 sequence: CAITGSASYGYTF. The CDR3 region has the DNA TGTGCCATCACAGGCAGTGCGAGCTATGGCTACACCTTC.

This clonotype was detected a few times. CDR3 coding DNA: TGTGCCAGCAGCGTCGCGACAGGGCGCACAGATACGCAGTATTTT. Translation gives CASSVATGRTDTQYF. The chain joins TRBV9 to TRBJ2-3; 7 positions match TRBD1. Germline V gene sequence: CDR1 SGDLS, CDR2 YYNGEE. This CDR3 is built from 15 residues. Trimming removed 2 bases from V and 1 base from J; junction bases left unmatched: 4.

The chain joins TRBV11-2 to TRBJ1-4; 9 nucleotides line up with TRBD1. Germline CDR1 and CDR2: SGHAT and FQNNGV. The CDR3 loop spans 14 amino acids. V lost 3 bases to trimming and J lost 6 bases; unmatched junction nucleotides: 2. CDR3 nucleotides: TGTGCCAGCAGCTTCCGGGACAGGGATGAAAAACTGTTTTTT. This encodes CASSFRDRDEKLFF.

A few counts support this clonotype. This chain uses TRBV5-5 with TRBJ2-7; D is unclear. This CDR3 comprises 16 residues. Trimming took off 0 bases at V and 0 bases at J, with 13 bases between the two ends. Per germline, CDR1 SGHKS and CDR2 YYEKEE (reference sequence). The CDR3 nucleotides read TGTGCCAGCAGCTTGGGAGCAGGATGGAACTCCTACGAGCAGTACTTC. Its protein is CASSLGAGWNSYEQYF. Complete variable domain (other parts from reference TRBV5-5 and TRBJ2-7): DAGVTQSPTHLIKTRGQQVTLRCSPISGHKSVSWYQQVLGQGPQFIFQYYEKEERGRGNFPDRFSARQFPNYSSELNVNALLLGDSALYLCASSLGAGWNSYEQYFGPGTRLTVT.

The chain uses TRBV7-9 and TRBJ2-3; 7 bases align to TRBD2. This CDR3 has 14 residues. Per the germline V gene, CDR1 is SEHNR and CDR2 is FQNEAQ (reference sequence). Trimming cost V 8 bases and J 2 bases; bases outside gene matches: 7. The CDR3 region has the DNA TGTGCCAGCCTGCGCGGGGGATCCACAGATACGCAGTATTTT. Protein sequence: CASLRGGSTDTQYF. The full variable domain, in which reference TRBV7-9 and TRBJ2-3 provide the parts outside the CDR3, is DTGVSQNPRHKITKRGQNVTFRCDPISEHNRLYWYRQTLGQGPEFLTYFQNEAQLEKSRLLSDRFSAERPKGSFSTLEIQRTEQGDSAMYLCASLRGGSTDTQYFGPGTRLTVL.

This chain links TRBV15 with TRBJ2-7, with D tentatively TRBD2 (5 bases). V lost 5 bases and J 0 bases, leaving 14 bases between the germline ends. Germline CDR1 reads LNHNV; CDR2 reads YYDKDF (reference sequence). This CDR3 comprises 15 residues. The CDR3 coding sequence is TGTGCCACCAGCCGGCGGGCAGGCGTCTCCTACGAGCAGTACTTC. Amino acid sequence: CATSRRAGVSYEQYF.

This clonotype was counted a few times. V and J are TRBV28 and TRBJ2-7; D possibly matches TRBD1 or TRBD2 (5 bases each). The CDR3 runs 15 residues. Germline V gives CDR1 MDHEN, CDR2 SYDVKM. Trimming shortened V by 6 bases and J by 6 bases, and 21 bases separated the two germline ends. CDR3 protein: CASSRGRGLLFEQYF. In nucleotides, the CDR3 is TGTGCCAGCAGCCGCGGCCGGGGCCTGTTGTTCGAGCAGTACTTC. The full variable domain, its missing parts supplied by reference TRBV28 and TRBJ2-7, is DVKVTQSSRYLVKRTGEKVFLECVQDMDHENMFWYRQDPGLGLRLIYFSYDVKMKEKGDIPEGYSVSREKKERFSLILESASTNQTSMYLCASSRGRGLLFEQYFGPGTRLTVT.

The chain joins TRBV5-1 to TRBJ1-1; D uncertain. The CDR3 runs 12 residues. Looked up from germline, CDR1 is SGHRS and CDR2 is YFSETQ. Trimming took off 4 bases at V and 7 bases at J, with 11 bases between the two ends. CDR3 sequence: CASSENRGEAFF. CDR3 DNA: TGCGCCAGCAGCGAAAACCGGGGTGAAGCTTTCTTT.

The V call is TRBV5-1, the J call TRBJ2-7; TRBD2 might be the D (5 bases). Trimming stripped 4 bases from V and 4 bases from J, with 15 bases between. The germline V gene encodes CDR1 SGHRS and CDR2 YFSETQ. The CDR3 consists of 14 residues. CDR3 DNA sequence: TGCGCCAGCAGCGCAGGAGGCCCCGGGTACGAGCAGTACTTC. Its protein is CASSAGGPGYEQYF.

V is TRBV25-1 and J is TRBJ2-4; 7 bases are shared with TRBD2. V trimming: 1 base; J trimming: 0 bases; junction bases outside the gene matches: 6. This CDR3 spans 17 amino acids. Germline V gives CDR1 MGHDK, CDR2 SYGVNS. CDR3 coding DNA: TGTGCCAGCAGTGAATTTCGCGGGAGTGGAGCCAAAAACATTCAGTACTTC. Translated, it gives CASSEFRGSGAKNIQYF.

In its sample, this clonotype was seen once. The gene calls are TRBV5-1 and TRBJ1-1; D gene unclear. The CDR3 is 15 amino acids. The V end was cut by 1 base, the J end by 1 base, with 11 bases between. Per the germline V gene, CDR1 is SGHRS and CDR2 is YFSETQ. The CDR3 region has the DNA TGCGCCAGCAGCTTGAACGGGGTGCGGAACACTGAAGCTTTCTTT. Its protein product is CASSLNGVRNTEAFF.